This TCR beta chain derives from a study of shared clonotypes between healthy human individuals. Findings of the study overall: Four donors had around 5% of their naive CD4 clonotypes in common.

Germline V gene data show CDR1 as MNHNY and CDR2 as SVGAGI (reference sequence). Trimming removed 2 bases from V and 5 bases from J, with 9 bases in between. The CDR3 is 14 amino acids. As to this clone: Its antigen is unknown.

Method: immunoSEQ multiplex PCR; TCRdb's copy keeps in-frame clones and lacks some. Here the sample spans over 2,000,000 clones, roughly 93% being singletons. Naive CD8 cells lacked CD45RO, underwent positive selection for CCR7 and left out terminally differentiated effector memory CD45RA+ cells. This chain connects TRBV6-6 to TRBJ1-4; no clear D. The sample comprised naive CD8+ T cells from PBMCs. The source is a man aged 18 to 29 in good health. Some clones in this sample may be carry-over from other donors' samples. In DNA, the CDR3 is TGTGCCAGCAGTTACGTTCGACGGAATGAAAAACTGTTTTTT. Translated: CASSYVRRNEKLFF.